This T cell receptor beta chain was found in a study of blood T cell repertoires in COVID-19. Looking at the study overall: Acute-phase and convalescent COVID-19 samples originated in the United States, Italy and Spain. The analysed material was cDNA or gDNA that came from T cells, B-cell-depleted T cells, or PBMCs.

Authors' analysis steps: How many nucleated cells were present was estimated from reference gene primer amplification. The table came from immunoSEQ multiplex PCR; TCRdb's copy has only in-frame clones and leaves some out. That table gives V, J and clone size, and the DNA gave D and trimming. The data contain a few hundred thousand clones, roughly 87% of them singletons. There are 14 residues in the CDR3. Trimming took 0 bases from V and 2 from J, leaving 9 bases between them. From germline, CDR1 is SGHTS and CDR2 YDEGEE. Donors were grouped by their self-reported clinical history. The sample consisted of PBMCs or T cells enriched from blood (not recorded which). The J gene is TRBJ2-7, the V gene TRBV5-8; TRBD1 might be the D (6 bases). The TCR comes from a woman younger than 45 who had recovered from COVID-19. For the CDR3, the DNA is TGTGCCAGCAGCTTGGTCAGGGGCCCCTACGAGCAGTACTTC. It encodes CASSLVRGPYEQYF.